This T cell receptor beta chain was recorded in a study of blood T cell repertoires in COVID-19. This clone turned up a few times. The repertoire was sequenced with immunoSEQ multiplex PCR; TCRdb's copy has only in-frame clones and lacks some. The sample has about 200,000 clones; approximately 84% are singletons. From germline, CDR1 is SGHAT and CDR2 FQNNGV. This CDR3 contains 19 residues. V lost 4 bases and J lost 0; bases outside the gene matches: 12. Participants, about 18 to 90 years old, spanned 25 or so US areas. Sequencing was performed on PBMCs or T cells enriched from blood (not recorded which). The chain links TRBV11-2 to TRBJ1-3; 10 bases are shared with TRBD1. This TCR was recovered from a man aged 40-49 years who had recovered from COVID-19. The CDR3 region is CASSSRDRGFSSSGNTIYF. The CDR3 coding sequence is TGTGCCAGCAGCTCCCGGGACAGGGGTTTTTCGAGCTCTGGAAACACCATATATTTT.